This TCR beta chain was identified in a study of shared clonotypes between healthy human individuals. Study results and caveats: Naive CD4 clonotype sharing across four donors was about 5.3%.

Produced via immunoSEQ multiplex PCR; TCRdb's table is partial and in-frame only. In the table there are millions of clones, about 92% of which are singletons. Germline values: CDR1 MGHDK, CDR2 SYGVNS. CDR3 length equals 15 residues. Trimming removed 3 bases from V and 4 bases from J, with 12 bases in between. A single count supports this clone. Antigen unknown. Sample: naive CD4+ T cells from PBMCs. Subset indicated: CD45RA+ positively selected. The V call is TRBV25-1, the J call TRBJ1-4, with D possibly being TRBD1 (6 bases). This clonotype was obtained from a young man in good health. Some clones in this sample may be carry-over from other donors' samples. As DNA, the CDR3 is TGTGCCAGCAGTGACTCCAGGGGCTATAATGAAAAACTGTTTTTT. It encodes CASSDSRGYNEKLFF.